Shown below are 27 T cell receptor beta chains from a single sample sequenced in a study of beta chain features in type 1 diabetes. Reverse transcribing all isolated RNA meant expressed TCRB transcripts were sequenced. Profiling relied on immunoSEQ multiplex PCR, and the TCRdb table lists in-frame clones only, not all of them. The data contain under 500,000 clones, roughly 30% of them singletons. Material: naive CD4+ T cells from blood. Receptor source: a man aged 18 to 30 in good health.

CDR3 loop: CAWRSGGSDGYTF. The CDR3 nucleotides are TGTGCCTGGAGATCGGGGGGATCGGATGGCTACACCTTC. The chain employs TRBV30 and TRBJ1-2; TRBD1 is a possible D gene (5 bases). Germline V CDR1 and CDR2: GTSNPN, SVGIG (reference sequence). The CDR3 has 13 residues. V was pared by 3 bases and J by 6 bases, with 14 bases between.

The chain links TRBV11-2 to TRBJ2-1, with D possibly called TRBD1 or TRBD2 (5 bases each). The CDR3 length is 14 residues. V lost 1 base and J 6 bases, leaving 10 bases between the germline ends. Germline V gene data show CDR1 as SGHAT and CDR2 as FQNNGV. The CDR3 loop is CASSLARGGNEQFF. The DNA of the CDR3 is TGTGCCAGCAGCTTAGCCCGGGGCGGCAATGAGCAGTTCTTC.

The chain uses TRBV11-2 and TRBJ1-1; possibly TRBD1 for D (6 bases). This CDR3 spans 12 amino acids. V lost 3 bases to trimming and J lost 10 bases, with 12 bases between them. Germline V gives CDR1 SGHAT, CDR2 FQNNGV. The CDR3 DNA reads TGTGCCAGCAGCTTCACAGGGAGAGGAGCTTTCTTT. Its translation: CASSFTGRGAFF. The whole variable domain, filled in from reference TRBV11-2 and TRBJ1-1, reads EAGVAQSPRYKIIEKRQSVAFWCNPISGHATLYWYQQILGQGPKLLIQFQNNGVVDDSQLPKDRFSAERLKGVDSTLKIQPAKLEDSAVYLCASSFTGRGAFFGQGTRLTVV.

This clone was observed a few times. This rearrangement joins TRBV7-2 to TRBJ2-7, with D possibly TRBD1 on 6 matching bases. This CDR3 is built from 14 residues. The germline V gene has CDR1 SGHTA and CDR2 FQGNSA. Between the trimmed V and J ends, which lost 5 bases and 2 bases, there was a span of 13 bases. In nucleotides, the CDR3 is TGTGCCAGCAGCCACGCGGACAGAGCCTACGAGCAGTACTTC. It translates to CASSHADRAYEQYF.

The CDR3 DNA reads TGTGCCAGCAGTCACAGGGGGACTGAAGCTTTCTTT. Protein product: CASSHRGTEAFF. The chain carries TRBV5-4 and TRBJ1-1; the match to TRBD1 covers 8 bases. CDR1 and CDR2 from the germline V gene are SGHNT and YYREEE (reference sequence). The trim removed 5 bases at V and 5 bases at J, leaving 2 bases unmatched. This CDR3 region has 12 residues.

The chain links TRBV27 to TRBJ2-5; TRBD1 might be the D (6 bases). Germline V gives CDR1 MNHEY, CDR2 SMNVEV (reference sequence). The ends were cut back, 0 bases at V and 4 bases at J, with 12 bases in the middle. The CDR3 length is 15 residues. Here the CDR3 DNA reads TGTGCCAGCAGTTTATCGGGGACACCAGGAGAGACCCAGTACTTC. Translating it yields CASSLSGTPGETQYF.

Concerning this clone: The identical CDR3 is also encoded by other nucleotide sequences in the sample. The chain uses TRBV7-2 and TRBJ2-7; D is unclear. V lost 0 bases, J lost 0 bases, and 9 bases lay in between. Germline V CDR1 and CDR2: SGHTA, FQGNSA. The CDR3 is made up of 15 amino acids. The CDR3 DNA follows: TGTGCCAGCAGCTTAGCGGGCCTCAGCTCCTACGAGCAGTACTTC. It codes for CASSLAGLSSYEQYF.

The rearrangement links TRBV30 to TRBJ2-6; D gene uncertain. The CDR3 consists of 15 residues. CDR1 GTSNPN and CDR2 SVGIG come from the germline V gene (reference sequence). V was cut by 1 base and J by 0 bases, with 7 bases left in between. The chain's CDR3 is CAWSGAYSGANVLTF. The CDR3 DNA is TGTGCCTGGAGTGGGGCTTACTCTGGGGCCAACGTCCTGACTTTC.

This clone was counted only a few times. V gene TRBV5-4 combines with J gene TRBJ2-1; 8 nucleotides line up with TRBD2. The CDR3 loop spans 16 amino acids. V trimming: 0 bases; J trimming: 15 bases; junction bases outside the gene matches: 17. The germline gives CDR1 SGHNT, CDR2 YYREEE (reference sequence). The CDR3 spells CASSLVGLAGALSPFF. CDR3 sequence (DNA): TGTGCCAGCAGCTTGGTAGGGCTAGCGGGCGCATTATCCCCGTTCTTC.

The chain joins TRBV7-2 to TRBJ2-1, with TRBD2 matching over 8 bases. Germline CDR1 is SGHTA and CDR2 is FQGNSA. The trim removed 5 bases at V and 2 bases at J, leaving 8 bases unmatched. This CDR3 has 16 residues. The CDR3 DNA reads as TGTGCCAGCAGCCACTCTAGCGGGTTAGCCTACAATGAGCAGTTCTTC. As protein: CASSHSSGLAYNEQFF.

The chain combines TRBV2 with TRBJ2-1, with 13 bases fitting TRBD2. The J segment lost 6 bases and the V segment lost 7 bases, leaving 3 bases of the junction unmatched. This CDR3 is built from 14 residues. Looked up from germline, CDR1 is SNHLY and CDR2 is FYNNEI. The CDR3 loop reads CASMGLAGSNEQFF. The CDR3 DNA reads TGTGCCAGCATGGGACTAGCGGGATCCAATGAGCAGTTCTTC.

The rearrangement links TRBV25-1 to TRBJ2-3; 9 bases are a match to TRBD2. The CDR3 runs 15 residues. Germline CDR1 and CDR2: MGHDK and SYGVNS. The V and J ends lost 1 base and 3 bases, in that order; junction bases with no gene match: 2. The CDR3 loop is CASSEFAGGTDTQYF. CDR3 nucleotides: TGTGCCAGCAGTGAATTTGCGGGAGGGACAGATACGCAGTATTTT. Filled out from reference TRBV25-1 and TRBJ2-3, the complete variable domain reads EADIYQTPRYLVIGTGKKITLECSQTMGHDKMYWYQQDPGMELHLIHYSYGVNSTEKGDLSSESTVSRIRTEHFPLTLESARPSHTSQYLCASSEFAGGTDTQYFGPGTRLTVL.

In its sample, this clone was seen a few times. The gene calls are TRBV10-3 and TRBJ1-1; no firm D call. V dropped 7 bases and J dropped 1 base, with 4 bases sitting between them. CDR3 size: 11 residues. Germline CDR1 reads ENHRY; CDR2 reads SYGVKD. The CDR3 here is CAIISNTEAFF. CDR3 DNA sequence: TGTGCCATCATATCGAACACTGAAGCTTTCTTT.

This clone has just a few counts. The chain uses TRBV4-3 and TRBJ2-7, with 12 bases matching TRBD1. The J segment lost 7 bases and the V segment lost 3 bases, leaving 10 bases of the junction unmatched. There are 16 residues in the CDR3. The germline V gene has CDR1 LGHNA and CDR2 YSLEER. The CDR3 spells CASSHKAGTGGREQYF. In nucleotides, the CDR3 is TGCGCCAGCAGCCATAAAGCCGGGACAGGGGGCAGAGAGCAGTACTTC.

This rearrangement joins TRBV10-3 to TRBJ2-1; TRBD2 matches at 16 bases. CDR3 length: 17 residues. From germline, CDR1 is ENHRY and CDR2 SYGVKD. Germline trimming cut 6 bases from V and 8 bases from J; bases unmatched to any gene: 10. The CDR3 DNA reads TGTGCCATCAGCGGAGGGACTAGCGGGAGGGCTGGCCATGAGCAGTTCTTC. This translates into CAISGGTSGRAGHEQFF.

V is TRBV7-9 and J is TRBJ1-4; D perhaps matches TRBD1 (6 bases). Germline assignment: CDR1 SEHNR and CDR2 FQNEAQ (reference sequence). This CDR3 region has 15 residues. V shed 5 bases and J shed 0 bases, with 10 bases lying between them. The CDR3 is CASSRTAATNEKLFF. In DNA form, the CDR3 reads TGTGCCAGCAGCCGGACAGCCGCAACTAATGAAAAACTGTTTTTT.

On this clone itself: One junction end disagrees with the germline gene, perhaps due to a read error. The V call is TRBV2, the J call TRBJ2-5, with D hard to call. This CDR3 has 14 amino acids. Germline V gene data show CDR1 as SNHLY and CDR2 as FYNNEI. For the CDR3, the DNA is TGTGCCAGCGGTGAGGAAGCGTACCAAGAGACCCAGTACTTC. It is translated as CASGEEAYQETQYF.

This sequence joins TRBV5-1 and TRBJ2-7; TRBD2 aligns across 10 bases. The CDR3 is made up of 14 amino acids. Germline values: CDR1 SGHRS, CDR2 YFSETQ. The V segment lost 3 bases and the J segment 6 bases; nucleotides outside the gene matches: 6. CDR3 residues: CASSSSGSLLEQYF. The CDR3 bases are TGCGCCAGCAGCTCTAGCGGGAGTCTCCTCGAGCAGTACTTC.

This clone was detected a few times. V and J are TRBV7-2 and TRBJ2-1, with D possibly matching TRBD2 (5 bases). This CDR3 is built from 16 residues. The V gene's germline CDR1 is SGHTA and CDR2 FQGNSA. With 0 bases removed from V and 0 bases from J, the gap between germline ends came to 9 bases. The CDR3 sequence: CASSLASVPSYNEQFF. DNA for the CDR3: TGTGCCAGCAGCTTAGCTAGCGTGCCCTCCTACAATGAGCAGTTCTTC.

The chain carries TRBV18 and TRBJ1-1; maybe TRBD1 (5 bases). There are 15 residues in the CDR3. V lost 3 bases, J lost 7 bases, and 18 bases lay in between. The germline V gene encodes CDR1 KGHSH and CDR2 LQKENI. The CDR3 here is CASSPLLDGGGEAFF. CDR3 DNA: TGTGCCAGCTCACCCTTACTTGATGGGGGGGGTGAAGCTTTCTTT. Together with reference TRBV18 and TRBJ1-1, the CDR3 gives the full variable domain: NAGVMQNPRHLVRRRGQEARLRCSPMKGHSHVYWYRQLPEEGLKFMVYLQKENIIDESGMPKERFSAEFPKEGPSILRIQQVVRGDSAAYFCASSPLLDGGGEAFFGQGTRLTVV.

The chain recombines TRBV10-3 with TRBJ2-2, with no clear D. This CDR3 is 15 amino acids long. Germline assignment: CDR1 ENHRY and CDR2 SYGVKD. V lost 4 bases and J lost 4, with 13 bases in between. This chain's CDR3 is CAISAHATSTGELFF. The CDR3 coding sequence is TGTGCCATCAGTGCCCACGCCACGAGCACCGGGGAGCTGTTTTTT.

The V call is TRBV6-6, the J call TRBJ1-2; 7 bases agree with TRBD1. J was trimmed by 8 bases and V by 6 bases; bases with no gene match: 12. CDR1 and CDR2 from the germline V gene are MNHNY and SVGAGI (reference sequence). This CDR3 comprises 14 residues. The DNA for the CDR3 is TGTGCCAGCAGCCGCGACAGGGAAGGAGTCGGCTACACCTTC. Translation gives CASSRDREGVGYTF.

The CDR3 nucleotides read TGTGCCTGGAGTGGCCGGACAGGGAACATCGAGCAGTACTTC. Amino acids: CAWSGRTGNIEQYF. The chain couples TRBV30 to TRBJ2-7; 8 positions match TRBD1. Germline V gene data show CDR1 as GTSNPN and CDR2 as SVGIG (reference sequence). J gave up 6 bases and V 1 base, and 8 bases lay outside the gene matches. CDR3 length equals 14 residues.

J is TRBJ2-5 and V is TRBV4-1, with D tentatively TRBD2 (5 bases). Trimming removed 2 bases at V and 4 bases at J, with 8 bases between. There are 13 residues in the CDR3. Looked up from germline, CDR1 is MGHRA and CDR2 is YSYEKL. In nucleotides, the CDR3 is TGCGCCAGCAGCCAATTACTAGTAGAGACCCAGTACTTC. Amino acid sequence: CASSQLLVETQYF.

The DNA of the CDR3 is TGTGCCAGCATAGCGGGAGTTTACAATGAGCAGTTCTTC. Residues: CASIAGVYNEQFF. The V gene is TRBV2, the J gene TRBJ2-1; 9 bases are shared with TRBD2. The germline CDR1 and CDR2 sequences are SNHLY and FYNNEI. The CDR3 runs 13 residues. V lost 7 bases to trimming and J lost 4 bases; unmatched junction nucleotides: 2. The variable domain in full, with the rest retrieved from reference TRBV2 and TRBJ2-1, is EPEVTQTPSHQVTQMGQEVILRCVPISNHLYFYWYRQILGQKVEFLVSFYNNEISEKSEIFDDQFSVERPDGSNFTLKIRSTKLEDSAMYFCASIAGVYNEQFFGPGTRLTVL.

This chain links TRBV9 with TRBJ2-1; D gene ambiguous. The CDR3 runs to 15 residues. The V gene's germline CDR1 is SGDLS and CDR2 YYNGEE. Trimming took off 0 bases at V and 5 bases at J, with 12 bases between the two ends. This chain's CDR3 is CASSVGIDINNEQFF. The CDR3, as DNA: TGTGCCAGCAGCGTAGGGATTGACATTAACAATGAGCAGTTCTTC.

This clone was detected only a few times. At the DNA level, this CDR3 is encoded by other sequences in the same sample as well. The chain employs TRBV20-1 and TRBJ2-5; the D is unclear. V gave up 5 bases and J gave up 2 bases, with 6 bases separating them. The CDR3 is 11 residues long. CDR1 is DFQATT, CDR2 SNEGSKA, per germline (reference sequence). The CDR3 bases are TGCAGTGCTCGGCAGCAAGAGACCCAGTACTTC. This codes for CSARQQETQYF.